This entry lists 7 T cell receptor beta chains sequenced from one sample in a study of blood T cell repertoires in COVID-19. This table comes from immunoSEQ multiplex PCR, and its TCRdb copy is limited to in-frame clones, with some not included. The sample lists around 63,000 clones, around 81% seen once, with about 26% in the top ten. Sequenced material: peripheral blood. These receptors all stem from a woman of 80 years or more with active or convalescent COVID-19.

V gene TRBV7-6 combines with J gene TRBJ2-5, with 7 bases that match TRBD2. Trimming took 5 bases from V and 4 from J; bases not matched to a gene: 7. The CDR3 has 14 amino acids. Germline lookup yields CDR1 SGHVS and CDR2 FNYEAQ. CDR3 region: CASSTLPGGETQYF. DNA of the CDR3: TGTGCCAGCAGCACCCTCCCGGGAGGAGAGACCCAGTACTTC. Drawing the rest from reference TRBV7-6 and TRBJ2-5, the complete variable domain is GAGVSQSPRYKVTKRGQDVALRCDPISGHVSLYWYRQALGQGPEFLTYFNYEAQQDKSGLPNDRFSAERPEGSISTLTIQRTEQRDSAMYRCASSTLPGGETQYFGPGTRLLVL.

The genes are TRBV6-8 and TRBJ2-3; possible D gene TRBD2, 6 bases. CDR1 is MNHGY, CDR2 SAAAGT, per germline. The CDR3 is made up of 15 amino acids. The ends were cut back, 6 bases at V and 3 bases at J, with 16 bases in the middle. CDR3 protein: CASRRPGLPTDTQYF. The CDR3 bases are TGTGCCAGCAGACGCCCCGGACTACCGACAGATACGCAGTATTTT.

The V and J genes are TRBV5-4 and TRBJ1-2; 9 nucleotides line up with TRBD1. Germline CDR1 is SGHNT and CDR2 is YYREEE (reference sequence). Trimming cost V 3 bases and J 5 bases; bases outside gene matches: 5. The length of the CDR3 is 14 residues. CDR3 nucleotide sequence: TGTGCCAGCAGCTCGTGGACAGGGGTGTATGGCTACACCTTC. It specifies CASSSWTGVYGYTF.

The count of this clone is one. V is TRBV7-2 and J is TRBJ2-2; the match to TRBD1 covers 7 bases. The germline gives CDR1 SGHTA, CDR2 FQGNSA. V lost 4 bases and J lost 1; bases outside the gene matches: 3. CDR3 length equals 15 residues. The CDR3 loop reads CASSSRTGNTGELFF. CDR3 coding DNA: TGTGCCAGCAGCTCTCGGACAGGGAACACCGGGGAGCTGTTTTTT.

V is TRBV3-1 (or the pseudogene TRBV3-2) and J is TRBJ2-7; the match to TRBD2 covers 8 bases. This CDR3 is 14 amino acids long. Germline V CDR1 and CDR2: LGHDT, YNNKEL (reference sequence). J lost 2 bases, V lost 4 bases, and 4 bases had no gene match. The CDR3 reads CASSLYSGAYEQYF. The CDR3 DNA follows: TGTGCCAGCAGCCTGTATAGCGGGGCCTACGAGCAGTACTTC.

V and J are TRBV20-1 and TRBJ1-2; no reliable D call. The CDR3 covers 10 residues. Germline V CDR1 and CDR2: DFQATT, SNEGSKA (reference sequence). Trimming cost V 6 bases and J 8 bases, with 10 bases left between them. CDR3 DNA: TGCAGTGCAAGATCTTCCGGCTACACCTTC. Protein: CSARSSGYTF.

The rearrangement uses TRBV7-9 and TRBJ1-1; D gene uncertain. Germline V gene sequence: CDR1 SEHNR, CDR2 FQNEAQ (reference sequence). This CDR3 has 14 amino acids. Trimming left V 5 bases short and J 5 bases short, with 15 bases between. CDR3 protein: CASSPDTWVTEAFF. In DNA form, the CDR3 reads TGTGCCAGCAGCCCTGACACTTGGGTAACTGAAGCTTTCTTT.